This T cell receptor beta chain was recovered during a study of blood T cell repertoires in COVID-19. Whole-study context: Acute and convalescent COVID-19 samples came from the United States, Italy and Spain.

This CDR3 has 13 residues. Germline CDR1 MDHEN, CDR2 SYDVKM. V lost 7 bases and J lost 4; bases outside the gene matches: 3. Authors' analysis steps: Amplified reference gene primers provided the basis for estimating nucleated cell counts. Libraries were prepared by immunoSEQ multiplex PCR; TCRdb keeps only in-frame clonotypes and omits some of them. That table supplies the V and J calls and clone size; D and trimming were determined from the DNA. The sample contains some 180,000 clones, more than 70% of which appear only once. The gene calls are TRBV28 and TRBJ1-3, with 8 bases that match TRBD1. The sequence came from a woman aged 55-69 years with acute or convalescent COVID-19. Sequences were obtained from peripheral blood. The CDR3 coding sequence is TGTGCCAGCATGAGGACAGGGGGAAACACCATATATTTT. Encoded protein: CASMRTGGNTIYF.